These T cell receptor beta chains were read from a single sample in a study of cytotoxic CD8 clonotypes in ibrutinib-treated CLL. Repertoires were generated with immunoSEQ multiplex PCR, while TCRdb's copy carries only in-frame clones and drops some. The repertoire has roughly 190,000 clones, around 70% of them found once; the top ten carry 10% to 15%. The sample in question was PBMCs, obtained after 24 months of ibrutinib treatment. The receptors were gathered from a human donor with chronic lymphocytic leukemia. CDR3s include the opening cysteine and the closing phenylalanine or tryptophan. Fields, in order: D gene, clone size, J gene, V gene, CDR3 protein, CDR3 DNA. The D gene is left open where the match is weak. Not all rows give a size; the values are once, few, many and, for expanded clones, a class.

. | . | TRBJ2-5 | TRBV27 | CASSQLRAGTQETQYF | TGTGCCAGCAGCCAGCTCCGGGCAGGCACTCAAGAGACCCAGTACTTC
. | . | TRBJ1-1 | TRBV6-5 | CASSYSHRVGNTEAFF | TGTGCCAGCAGTTACTCCCACAGGGTGGGGAACACTGAAGCTTTCTTT
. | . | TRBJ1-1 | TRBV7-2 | CASSYRVNTEAFF | TGTGCCAGCAGCTACAGGGTGAACACTGAAGCTTTCTTT
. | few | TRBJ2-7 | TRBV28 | CASSIEGPTYEQYF | TGTGCCAGCAGTATCGAGGGACCAACCTACGAGCAGTACTTC
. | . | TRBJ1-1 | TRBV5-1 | CASSLAMGNTEAFF | TGCGCCAGCAGCTTGGCCATGGGGAACACTGAAGCTTTCTTT
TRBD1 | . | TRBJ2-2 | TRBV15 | CATSTRQGWEANTGELFF | TGTGCCACCAGCACTCGACAGGGCTGGGAAGCGAACACCGGGGAGCTGTTTTTT
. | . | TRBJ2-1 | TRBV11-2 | CASNRVPGREQFF | TGTGCCAGCAACCGGGTACCGGGGCGGGAGCAGTTCTTC
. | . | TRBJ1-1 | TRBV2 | CASSESPSGEAFF | TGTGCCAGCAGTGAAAGCCCATCGGGAGAAGCTTTCTTT
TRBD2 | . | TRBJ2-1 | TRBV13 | CASIPGGVIYNEQFF | TGTGCCAGCATCCCCGGGGGGGTGATCTACAATGAGCAGTTCTTC
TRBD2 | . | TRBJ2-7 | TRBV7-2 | CASSLWASGAISYEQYF | TGTGCCAGCAGCTTATGGGCTAGCGGAGCAATCTCCTACGAGCAGTACTTC
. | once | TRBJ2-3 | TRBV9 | CASSRQGSTDTQYF | TGTGCCAGCAGCCGTCAGGGTAGCACAGATACGCAGTATTTT
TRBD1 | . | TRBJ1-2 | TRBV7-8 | CASTDRAVGGYTF | TGTGCCAGCACCGACAGGGCGGTAGGTGGCTACACCTTC
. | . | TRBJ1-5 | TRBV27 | CASSLSYDSNQPQHF | TGTGCCAGCAGTTTATCGTACGACAGTAATCAGCCCCAGCATTTT
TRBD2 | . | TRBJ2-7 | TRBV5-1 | CASTATSGSYEQYF | TGCGCCAGCACCGCGACTAGCGGGAGTTACGAGCAGTACTTC
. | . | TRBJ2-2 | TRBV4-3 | CASSHLAGNTGELFF | TGCGCCAGCAGCCACCTAGCAGGGAACACCGGGGAGCTGTTTTTT
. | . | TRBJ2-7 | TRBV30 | CACLGDRHYEQYF | TGTGCCTGTCTCGGTGACCGACACTACGAGCAGTACTTC
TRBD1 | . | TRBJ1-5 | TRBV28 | CASSLGTGGGQPQHF | TGTGCCAGCAGTTTAGGGACAGGGGGCGGTCAGCCCCAGCATTTT
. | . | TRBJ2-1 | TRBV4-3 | CASSQDRWLYNEQFF | TGCGCCAGCAGCCAAGATCGATGGCTTTACAATGAGCAGTTCTTC
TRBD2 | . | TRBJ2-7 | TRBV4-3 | CASSQAMTSGSVYEQYF | TGCGCCAGCAGCCAAGCCATGACTAGCGGGAGTGTCTACGAGCAGTACTTC
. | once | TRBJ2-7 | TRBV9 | CASSPGPAYEQYF | TGTGCCAGCAGCCCGGGACCAGCCTACGAGCAGTACTTC
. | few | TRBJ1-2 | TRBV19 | CASSINPDAHGYTF | TGTGCCAGTAGTATAAATCCCGATGCTCATGGCTACACCTTC
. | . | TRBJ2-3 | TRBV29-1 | CSDWDLTDTQYF | TGCAGCGACTGGGACTTAACAGATACGCAGTATTTT
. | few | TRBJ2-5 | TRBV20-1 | CSSLGQETQYF | TGCAGTTCTCTCGGACAAGAGACCCAGTACTTC
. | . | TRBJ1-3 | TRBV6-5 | CASSYWGGSGNTIYF | TGTGCCAGCAGTTACTGGGGTGGCTCTGGAAACACCATATATTTT
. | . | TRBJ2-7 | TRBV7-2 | CASSPTLGGSYEQYF | TGTGCCAGCAGCCCAACCCTGGGAGGTTCCTACGAGCAGTACTTC
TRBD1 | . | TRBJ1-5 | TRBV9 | CASSVGQGGQPQHF | TGTGCCAGCAGCGTGGGACAGGGTGGTCAGCCCCAGCATTTT
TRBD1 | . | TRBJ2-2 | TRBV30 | CAWGQVPGELFF | TGTGCCTGGGGACAGGTCCCCGGGGAGCTGTTTTTT
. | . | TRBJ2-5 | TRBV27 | CASTKDRTQYF | TGTGCCAGCACCAAAGACAGGACCCAGTACTTC
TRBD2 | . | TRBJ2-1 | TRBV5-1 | CASSLIGGRSYNEQFF | TGCGCCAGCAGCCTAATTGGCGGGAGATCCTACAATGAGCAGTTCTTC
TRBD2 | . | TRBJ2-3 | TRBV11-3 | CASSFGGAPAGDTQYF | TGTGCCAGCAGCTTCGGGGGGGCTCCCGCAGGAGATACGCAGTATTTT
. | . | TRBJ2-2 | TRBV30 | CAWKGAVNTGELFF | TGTGCCTGGAAAGGAGCGGTGAACACCGGGGAGCTGTTTTTT
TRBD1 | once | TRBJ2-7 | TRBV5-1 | CASSKGQSYEQYF | TGCGCCAGCAGCAAGGGACAGTCCTACGAGCAGTACTTC
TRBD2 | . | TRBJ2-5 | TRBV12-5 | CASGLTGTRGETQYF | TGTGCTAGTGGTTTGACAGGGACTAGGGGGGAGACCCAGTACTTC
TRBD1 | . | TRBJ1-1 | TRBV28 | CATYQGGARAFF | TGTGCCACCTATCAAGGGGGCGCACGGGCTTTCTTT
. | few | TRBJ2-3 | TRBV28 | CASSLTGSGWTDTQYF | TGTGCCAGCAGTTTAACGGGGAGTGGTTGGACAGATACGCAGTATTTT
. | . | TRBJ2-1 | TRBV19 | CASSRGRREQFF | TGTGCCAGTAGCAGGGGCCGGCGCGAGCAGTTCTTC
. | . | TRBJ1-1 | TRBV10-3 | CAITVGDMNTEAFF | TGTGCCATCACGGTCGGAGACATGAACACTGAAGCTTTCTTT
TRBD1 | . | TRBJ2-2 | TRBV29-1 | CSAEDRRNTGELFF | TGCAGCGCTGAGGACAGGCGAAACACCGGGGAGCTGTTTTTT
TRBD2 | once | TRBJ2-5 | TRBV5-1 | CASSAGLAKETQYF | TGCGCCAGCAGCGCCGGACTAGCGAAGGAGACCCAGTACTTC
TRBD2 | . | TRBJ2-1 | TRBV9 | CASSVSGTYNEQFF | TGTGCCAGCAGCGTTAGCGGGACCTACAATGAGCAGTTCTTC
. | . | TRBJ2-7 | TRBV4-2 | CASSQREFYEQYF | TGTGCCAGCAGCCAAAGGGAGTTCTACGAGCAGTACTTC
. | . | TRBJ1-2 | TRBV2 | CASSRRRSDGYTF | TGTGCCAGCAGTAGGAGACGGTCCGACGGCTACACCTTC
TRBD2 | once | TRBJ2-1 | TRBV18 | CASSPRLAGVWSGEQFF | TGTGCCAGCTCACCTAGACTAGCGGGAGTTTGGAGCGGTGAGCAGTTCTTC
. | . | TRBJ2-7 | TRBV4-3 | CASSQDRGALYSYEQYF | TGCGCCAGCAGCCAAGATCGTGGGGCACTCTATTCCTACGAGCAGTACTTC
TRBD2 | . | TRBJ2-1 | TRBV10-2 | CASRTSGNWFF | TGCGCCAGCAGGACTAGCGGGAATTGGTTCTTC
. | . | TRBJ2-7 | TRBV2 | CALTGVEQYF | TGTGCCTTAACCGGAGTCGAGCAGTACTTC
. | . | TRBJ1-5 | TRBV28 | CASRWGNQPQHF | TGTGCCAGCAGGTGGGGCAATCAGCCCCAGCATTTT
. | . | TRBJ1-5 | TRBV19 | CASSGGLSNQPQHF | TGTGCCAGTTCGGGGGGGCTAAGCAATCAGCCCCAGCATTTT
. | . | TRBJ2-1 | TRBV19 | CASSIEGYNEQFF | TGTGCCAGTAGTATCGAAGGCTACAATGAGCAGTTCTTC
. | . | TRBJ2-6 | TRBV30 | CAWVRFRSGANVLTF | TGTGCCTGGGTCAGGTTCCGCTCTGGGGCCAACGTCCTGACTTTC
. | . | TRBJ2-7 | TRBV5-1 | CASSLEGNEQYF | TGCGCCAGCAGCTTGGAGGGAAACGAGCAGTACTTC
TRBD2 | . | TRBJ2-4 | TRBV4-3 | CASSQDREGAWDQNIQYF | TGCGCCAGCAGCCAAGATCGGGAGGGAGCTTGGGACCAAAACATTCAGTACTTC
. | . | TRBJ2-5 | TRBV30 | CAWSVWSQETQYF | TGTGCCTGGAGTGTGTGGAGCCAAGAGACCCAGTACTTC
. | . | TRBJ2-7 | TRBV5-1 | CASYQTESSYEQYF | TGCGCCAGCTACCAGACAGAATCGAGCTACGAGCAGTACTTC